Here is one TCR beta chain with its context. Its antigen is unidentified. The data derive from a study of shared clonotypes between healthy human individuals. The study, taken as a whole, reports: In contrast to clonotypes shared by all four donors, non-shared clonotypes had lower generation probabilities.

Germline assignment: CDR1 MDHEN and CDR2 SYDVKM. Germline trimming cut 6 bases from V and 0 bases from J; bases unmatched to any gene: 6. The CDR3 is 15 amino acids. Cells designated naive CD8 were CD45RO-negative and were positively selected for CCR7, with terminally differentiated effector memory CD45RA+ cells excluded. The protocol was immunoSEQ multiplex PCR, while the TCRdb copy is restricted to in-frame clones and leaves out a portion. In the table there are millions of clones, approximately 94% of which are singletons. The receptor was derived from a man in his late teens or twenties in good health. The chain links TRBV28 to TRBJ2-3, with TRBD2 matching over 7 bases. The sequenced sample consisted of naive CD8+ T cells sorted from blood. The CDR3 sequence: CASRRPGGSTDTQYF. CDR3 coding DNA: TGTGCCAGCAGGCGCCCGGGGGGTAGCACAGATACGCAGTATTTT.